Each of the 27 T cell receptor beta chains below was sequenced from the same sample in a study of T-cell reconstitution after alpha-beta-depleted transplantation in children. Library preparation (for TCRbeta) was performed with unique molecular identifiers. TCRdb ran MiXCR on the PCR reads and lists one entry per CDR3 protein. The data contain 70,000 to 95,000 distinct CDR3 sequences, 10% to 15% of them singletons. The sample consisted of PBMCs from the stem cell graft donor, taken from the stem cell graft. The receptor set was obtained from a human donor who donated a stem cell graft to a child with inherited bone marrow failure.

This clonotype was recorded at least ten times. The chain links TRBV5-1 to TRBJ1-1, with a possible D match to TRBD1 (5 bases). CDR1 and CDR2 from the germline V gene are SGHRS and YFSETQ. The CDR3 loop spans 16 amino acids. V lost 1 base and J lost 2, with 15 bases in between. CDR3: CASSLSFPGGNTEAFF. The CDR3 DNA reads as TGCGCCAGCAGCTTGTCATTTCCCGGGGGAAACACTGAAGCTTTCTTT.

This clonotype was seen at least ten times. The chain has TRBV4-1 and TRBJ1-6; TRBD1 might be the D (6 bases). This CDR3 has 15 amino acids. V shed 0 bases and J shed 7 bases, with 10 bases lying between them. The germline V gene encodes CDR1 MGHRA and CDR2 YSYEKL. CDR3 DNA sequence: TGCGCCAGCAGCCAAGAAGGACAGAGAAATTCACCCCTCCACTTT. Its translation is CASSQEGQRNSPLHF.

This clonotype occurred many times. The V and J genes are TRBV3-1 and TRBJ2-7; D remains unclear. The CDR3 is 12 amino acids. V gave up 9 bases and J gave up 1 base, with 10 bases separating them. Germline loops: CDR1 LGHDT, CDR2 YNNKEL (reference sequence). The CDR3 region has the DNA TGTGCCAGACCAAGAGATTCCTACGAGCAGTACTTC. Residues: CARPRDSYEQYF.

This clonotype was detected many times. The chain employs TRBV4-3 and TRBJ2-1; 9 bases match TRBD2. The length of the CDR3 is 14 residues. J was trimmed by 11 bases and V by 6 bases; bases with no gene match: 11. Looked up from germline, CDR1 is LGHNA and CDR2 is YSLEER. This CDR3 is CASRQFSGRTKQFF. The CDR3 DNA sequence: TGCGCCAGCAGGCAGTTTAGCGGGAGAACCAAGCAGTTCTTC.

The chain combines TRBV28 with TRBJ2-7; 11 bases are shared with TRBD2. The CDR3 extends over 16 amino acids. V lost 5 bases, J lost 2 bases, and 8 bases stayed unmatched. Germline CDR1 is MDHEN and CDR2 is SYDVKM. Written as DNA, the CDR3 is TGTGCCAGCAGTCTAATAGCGGGAGGGCCCACCTACGAGCAGTACTTC. It encodes CASSLIAGGPTYEQYF.

This clonotype was seen repeatedly, ten times or more. The chain recombines TRBV18 with TRBJ2-3; D is possibly TRBD1 (5 bases). Trimming took 0 bases from V and 3 from J, leaving 7 bases between them. This CDR3 comprises 14 residues. Germline V gene lookup returns CDR1 KGHSH and CDR2 LQKENI. The CDR3 protein is CASSPPDITDTQYF. DNA of the CDR3: TGTGCCAGCTCACCACCGGACATAACAGATACGCAGTATTTT.

This clonotype was seen at least ten times. The chain joins TRBV28 to TRBJ2-1; D is unclear. The germline CDR1 and CDR2 sequences are MDHEN and SYDVKM. This CDR3 comprises 14 residues. V shed 3 bases and J shed 5 bases, with 11 bases lying between them. DNA for the CDR3: TGTGCCAGCAGTTTCCGTAGGGCTCACAATGAGCAGTTCTTC. As protein: CASSFRRAHNEQFF.

Relative to its sample, this clonotype is medium-sized. The genes are TRBV27 and TRBJ1-2; D possibly corresponds to TRBD1 (6 bases). The V gene's germline CDR1 is MNHEY and CDR2 SMNVEV (reference sequence). The germline V and J ends were trimmed by 5 bases and 7 bases, with 11 bases remaining between them. This CDR3 is built from 12 residues. CDR3 in DNA: TGTGCCAGCAGTCCACAGGGAGTTGGCTACACCTTC. Translating it yields CASSPQGVGYTF.

This clonotype occurred many times. The genes are TRBV24-1 and TRBJ1-2, with D hard to call. The V end was cut by 0 bases, the J end by 8 bases, with 6 bases between. The CDR3 has 12 residues. Per the germline V gene, CDR1 is KGHDR and CDR2 is SFDVKD. The CDR3 spells CATSDLDQGYTF. Here the CDR3 DNA reads TGTGCCACCAGTGATTTGGATCAGGGCTACACCTTC.

The chain has TRBV20-1 and TRBJ1-6; D is ambiguous. Germline V gene data show CDR1 as DFQATT and CDR2 as SNEGSKA (reference sequence). The CDR3 runs to 13 residues. Trimming stripped 0 bases from V and 13 bases from J, with 13 bases between. The CDR3 region is CSARDSVERPLHF. CDR3 coding DNA: TGCAGTGCTAGAGACAGCGTTGAAAGGCCCCTCCACTTT.

This clonotype is a singleton in its sample. V is TRBV5-4 and J is TRBJ2-3, with 9 positions matching TRBD2. CDR3 length: 16 amino acids. Germline V gene data show CDR1 as SGHNT and CDR2 as YYREEE (reference sequence). V lost 2 bases to trimming and J lost 2 bases; unmatched junction nucleotides: 6. CDR3 DNA: TGTGCCAGCAGCTTTGGCCTAGCGGGGATCACAGATACGCAGTATTTT. This codes for CASSFGLAGITDTQYF.

V is TRBV5-5 and J is TRBJ1-2; TRBD1 aligns across 7 bases. Per the germline V gene, CDR1 is SGHKS and CDR2 is YYEKEE (reference sequence). The CDR3 extends over 13 amino acids. The V segment lost 5 bases and the J segment 8 bases; nucleotides outside the gene matches: 9. The CDR3 region has the DNA TGTGCCAGCAGGTCCACAGGGGAGGGAGGCTACACCTTC. It yields the protein CASRSTGEGGYTF.

The table lists this clonotype with many counts. V usage is TRBV7-8 and J usage is TRBJ1-1; D is possibly TRBD1 (6 bases). This CDR3 has 15 amino acids. Germline CDR1 SGHVS, CDR2 FQNEAQ. Trimming shortened V by 1 base and J by 3 bases, and 12 bases separated the two germline ends. The CDR3 sequence is CASSLGQGTYTEAFF. Written as DNA, the CDR3 is TGTGCCAGCAGCTTAGGCCAGGGGACCTACACTGAAGCTTTCTTT.

This clonotype has at least ten counts. V and J are TRBV6-2 or TRBV6-3 and TRBJ2-5, with 10 bases identical to TRBD2. The V segment lost 6 bases and the J segment 0 bases; nucleotides outside the gene matches: 4. CDR1 MNHEY and CDR2 SVGEGT come from the germline V gene. The length of the CDR3 is 15 residues. The CDR3 nucleotides read TGTGCCAGCAGCGGCCTAGCGGGAGACCAAGAGACCCAGTACTTC. Encoded protein: CASSGLAGDQETQYF.

This chain connects TRBV11-2 to TRBJ1-2, with 11 positions matching TRBD1. This CDR3 spans 16 amino acids. The germline V gene has CDR1 SGHAT and CDR2 FQNNGV. The ends lost 1 base at V and 8 bases at J; junction bases unmatched: 9. The CDR3 reads CASSLGGPGQGEGYTF. For the CDR3, the DNA is TGTGCCAGCAGCTTAGGGGGACCGGGACAGGGGGAAGGCTACACCTTC.

CDR3 in amino acids: CASSEGQGAYQPQHF. The CDR3 nucleotides are TGTGCCAGCAGTGAGGGGCAGGGGGCTTACCAGCCCCAGCATTTT. The chain uses TRBV2 and TRBJ1-5, with 8 nucleotides matching TRBD1. Germline V gene lookup returns CDR1 SNHLY and CDR2 FYNNEI. The length of the CDR3 is 15 residues. The trim removed 3 bases at V and 7 bases at J, leaving 8 bases unmatched.

This clonotype was recorded many times. The V and J genes are TRBV5-1 and TRBJ2-5, with D unresolved. The CDR3 covers 13 residues. CDR1 is SGHRS and CDR2 is YFSETQ in the germline V gene. Trimming took off 0 bases at V and 4 bases at J, with 7 bases between the two ends. In DNA form, the CDR3 reads TGCGCCAGCAGCTTGGAATTAGGAGAGACCCAGTACTTC. This translates into CASSLELGETQYF.

At least ten counts were recorded for this clonotype. The chain combines TRBV10-3 with TRBJ1-1; 9 nucleotides align to TRBD1. Germline V lookup: CDR1 ENHRY, CDR2 SYGVKD. This CDR3 contains 15 residues. The V segment lost 7 bases and the J segment 1 base; nucleotides outside the gene matches: 7. CDR3 sequence (DNA): TGTGCCATCACCCGGGACAGGGAAACGAACACTGAAGCTTTCTTT. Translating gives CAITRDRETNTEAFF.

This clonotype was seen at least ten times. The chain combines TRBV10-3 with TRBJ2-3; possible D gene TRBD2, 6 bases. Germline V gene lookup returns CDR1 ENHRY and CDR2 SYGVKD. The CDR3 contains 14 residues. V was clipped by 7 bases and J by 4 bases, with 15 bases between them. CDR3 sequence: CAIKPAGTADTQYF. CDR3 DNA: TGTGCCATCAAGCCGGCGGGGACGGCAGATACGCAGTATTTT.

In this sample, this clonotype turned up many times. The chain recombines TRBV25-1 with TRBJ1-1; D is perhaps TRBD1 (5 bases). The CDR3 is made up of 15 amino acids. Trimming removed 3 bases at V and 0 bases at J, with 11 bases between. Germline V CDR1 and CDR2: MGHDK, SYGVNS. The CDR3 DNA sequence: TGTGCCAGCAGTGATTTGACAGTCATGAACACTGAAGCTTTCTTT. It is translated as CASSDLTVMNTEAFF.

The chain's CDR3 is CSARDNGRGNLGGYTF. CDR3 DNA: TGCAGTGCTAGAGATAACGGCAGGGGGAATCTGGGTGGCTACACCTTC. V and J are TRBV20-1 and TRBJ1-2; 7 nucleotides line up with TRBD1. V lost 0 bases to trimming and J lost 7 bases; unmatched junction nucleotides: 14. The CDR3 has 16 residues. The germline V gene has CDR1 DFQATT and CDR2 SNEGSKA (reference sequence).

This clonotype was counted many times. This chain uses TRBV7-2 with TRBJ1-4; no definite D call. V was cut by 5 bases and J by 8 bases, with 12 bases left in between. The CDR3 has 13 residues. Germline V gene lookup returns CDR1 SGHTA and CDR2 FQGNSA. CDR3 sequence: CASSPAGVEKLFF. The CDR3, as DNA: TGTGCCAGCAGCCCCGCCGGGGTCGAAAAACTGTTTTTT. The full variable domain, its missing parts supplied by reference TRBV7-2 and TRBJ1-4, is GAGVSQSPSNKVTEKGKDVELRCDPISGHTALYWYRQSLGQGLEFLIYFQGNSAPDKSGLPSDRFSAERTGGSVSTLTIQRTQQEDSAVYLCASSPAGVEKLFFGSGTQLSVL.

The table lists this clonotype with many counts. V usage is TRBV4-1 and J usage is TRBJ1-2; D is undetermined. The CDR3 spans 14 residues. Germline V gene lookup returns CDR1 MGHRA and CDR2 YSYEKL. Deletions cut 0 bases from V and 1 base from J, with 6 bases between. The CDR3: CASSQDGLNYGYTF. In DNA form, the CDR3 reads TGCGCCAGCAGCCAAGATGGTCTTAACTATGGCTACACCTTC.

This clonotype was detected many times. The CDR3 region has the DNA TGTGCCAGCAGCTTAGTCCTAGTCGGCACCGGGGAGCTGTTTTTT. Encoded protein: CASSLVLVGTGELFF. The V and J genes are TRBV7-2 and TRBJ2-2; D call uncertain. The CDR3 totals 15 residues. Germline V gives CDR1 SGHTA, CDR2 FQGNSA. V lost 1 base to trimming and J lost 4 bases, with 10 bases between them.

This clonotype was counted many times. The chain recombines TRBV9 with TRBJ2-1; 7 bases agree with TRBD2. Germline V gene data show CDR1 as SGDLS and CDR2 as YYNGEE. The junction had 6 bases not matched to a gene; V was cut back by 3 bases and J by 9 bases. This CDR3 comprises 13 residues. In DNA form, the CDR3 reads TGTGCCAGCAGCGGTGCGGGAGCGGGTGAGCAGTTCTTC. This sequence encodes CASSGAGAGEQFF.

This clonotype was seen at least ten times. The CDR3 spells CATSDSRDSPTNQPQHF. CDR3 bases: TGTGCCACCAGTGATTCCCGGGACAGCCCAACGAATCAGCCCCAGCATTTT. This sequence joins TRBV24-1 and TRBJ1-5; 7 nucleotides align to TRBD1. CDR3 length: 17 residues. J was trimmed by 4 bases and V by 2 bases; bases with no gene match: 10. Germline V lookup: CDR1 KGHDR, CDR2 SFDVKD.

This clonotype was found many times. The chain is built from TRBV20-1 and TRBJ2-1, with 10 bases fitting TRBD2. The trim removed 4 bases at V and 3 bases at J, leaving 6 bases unmatched. CDR3 size: 15 residues. Germline CDR1 is DFQATT and CDR2 is SNEGSKA (reference sequence). DNA for the CDR3: TGCAGTGCTATCTCTAGCGGGGGTTACTACAATGAGCAGTTCTTC. Protein sequence: CSAISSGGYYNEQFF.